A single sample is the source of the 24 T cell receptor beta chains below, sequenced in a study of blood T cells in healthy people across ages. It was with a sample-barcoded 5' primer and a J-beta primer mix that a second PCR of roughly 7 to 12 cycles was run. MiXCR, applied by TCRdb to the 5' RACE reads, yields one record per CDR3 protein. In the table there are fewer than 2,000,000 distinct CDR3 sequences, around 35% of which are singletons. The sequenced material came from blood. These receptors were taken from a woman in her 30s in good health.

There are a few counts of this clonotype. The V gene is TRBV12-3 or TRBV12-4, the J gene TRBJ2-3; D unclear. CDR3 length equals 12 residues. V dropped 5 bases and J dropped 14 bases, with 17 bases sitting between them. Here the CDR3 DNA reads TGTGCCAGCAGTCCACACGCGGCGAGAAGGTATTTT. Translating it yields CASSPHAARRYF.

This clonotype was found a few times. The gene calls are TRBV6-1 and TRBJ2-3; unclear D gene. This CDR3 spans 14 amino acids. The germline gives CDR1 MNHNS, CDR2 SASEGT. V lost 10 bases and J 6 bases, leaving 20 bases between the germline ends. The CDR3 spells CATLPQPFTDTQYF. For the CDR3, the DNA is TGTGCCACATTGCCCCAGCCTTTCACGGATACGCAGTATTTT.

This chain links TRBV20-1 with TRBJ1-4; TRBD1 agrees at 7 bases. The V gene end was trimmed by 3 bases and the J gene end by 7 bases; junction bases not matched to a gene: 5. In germline, CDR1 is DFQATT, CDR2 SNEGSKA (reference sequence). CDR3 length equals 13 residues. The CDR3 region has the DNA TGCAGTGCTAGGGCTCAGGGGGGTGAAAAACTGTTTTTT. Protein: CSARAQGGEKLFF.

The CDR3 DNA reads TGTGCCAGCAGCGTAGGAGGGTATGACAATCAGCCCCAGCATTTT. Protein sequence: CASSVGGYDNQPQHF. The rearrangement joins TRBV9 to TRBJ1-5; no reliable D call. Trimming removed 0 bases at V and 3 bases at J, with 10 bases between. This CDR3 has 15 residues. Per germline, CDR1 SGDLS and CDR2 YYNGEE.

The CDR3 coding sequence is TGTGCCAGCAGCCCTACGCCCGGGACGGCCTATGGCTACACCTTC. It is translated as CASSPTPGTAYGYTF. The genes are TRBV3-1 and TRBJ1-2; perhaps TRBD1 as D (5 bases). The germline V gene has CDR1 LGHDT and CDR2 YNNKEL (reference sequence). V was clipped by 4 bases and J by 4 bases, with 16 bases between them. The CDR3 is 15 amino acids.

V gene TRBV20-1 combines with J gene TRBJ2-7; 8 bases match TRBD1. The germline CDR1 and CDR2 sequences are DFQATT and SNEGSKA (reference sequence). This CDR3 spans 14 amino acids. J was trimmed by 0 bases and V by 8 bases; bases with no gene match: 9. The CDR3 region is CSKLGQGPSYEQYF. The CDR3, as DNA: TGCAGTAAGCTCGGACAGGGACCCTCCTACGAGCAGTACTTC.

Concerning this clonotype: A read error may account for a junction end that differs from germline. The chain has TRBV6-1 and TRBJ2-1; the D gene is possibly TRBD2 (6 bases). Germline V gene data show CDR1 as MNHNS and CDR2 as SASEGT. The CDR3 runs 14 residues. DNA of the CDR3: TGTACCAGCCAGGAGGTCCGGAGGGTCAATGAGCAGTTCTTC. Protein: CTSQEVRRVNEQFF.

This clonotype has only a few counts. This rearrangement joins TRBV6-6 to TRBJ2-1; tentative D call: TRBD2 (9 bases). The ends were cut back, 11 bases at V and 5 bases at J, with 19 bases in the middle. The CDR3 spans 14 residues. CDR1 MNHNY and CDR2 SVGAGI come from the germline V gene (reference sequence). The CDR3 loop is CASRGLAGHNEQFF. CDR3 in DNA: TGTGCCTCCAGGGGGCTAGCGGGACACAATGAGCAGTTCTTC.

This clonotype was detected a few times. The chain employs TRBV4-1 and TRBJ1-5; TRBD1 is a possible D gene (6 bases). V shed 0 bases and J shed 3 bases, with 15 bases lying between them. Germline assignment: CDR1 MGHRA and CDR2 YSYEKL. This CDR3 contains 17 residues. The CDR3 here is CASSQEPGAYNNQPQHF. The CDR3, as DNA: TGCGCCAGCAGCCAAGAACCAGGGGCGTATAACAATCAGCCCCAGCATTTT.

This chain links TRBV20-1 with TRBJ2-4; D call uncertain. The end of the DNA is better explained by TRBJ2-7, so the J call may be wrong. The germline V gene encodes CDR1 DFQATT and CDR2 SNEGSKA (reference sequence). The CDR3 extends over 12 amino acids. The CDR3 reads CSARSGNSEQYF. CDR3 sequence (DNA): TGCAGTGCTAGGAGTGGGAATTCCGAGCAGTACTTC.

The J gene is TRBJ2-2, the V gene TRBV4-1, with 7 bases aligning to TRBD1. With V trimmed by 4 bases and J by 2 bases, 4 bases remained unmatched. The CDR3 runs to 15 residues. Germline V gene sequence: CDR1 MGHRA, CDR2 YSYEKL. Here the CDR3 DNA reads TGCGCCAGCAGCCGTACAGGGGACAACACCGGGGAGCTGTTTTTT. This sequence encodes CASSRTGDNTGELFF.

Points on this clonotype: Since a much larger clone is just one base distant, this may be a read error. This chain uses TRBV5-1 with TRBJ2-1; unclear D gene. Gene TRBJ2-7 matches the end of the DNA better, so the J call may be wrong. CDR1 SGHRS and CDR2 YFSETQ come from the germline V gene. This CDR3 spans 14 amino acids. The CDR3 DNA sequence: TGCGCCAGCAGCTTCGGCAGCTCCTACAATGAGCAGTACTTC. Protein product: CASSFGSSYNEQYF.

The chain carries TRBV9 and TRBJ2-1; D is perhaps TRBD1 (6 bases). The CDR3 consists of 15 residues. Deletions cut 4 bases from V and 2 bases from J, with 13 bases between. Germline values: CDR1 SGDLS, CDR2 YYNGEE. CDR3 sequence: CASSNTGNTYNEQFF. CDR3 nucleotide sequence: TGTGCCAGCAGCAATACAGGGAATACCTACAATGAGCAGTTCTTC.

The V call is TRBV7-9, the J call TRBJ2-7; a possible D gene is TRBD2 (6 bases). CDR1 is SEHNR, CDR2 FQNEAQ, per germline (reference sequence). The CDR3 runs to 16 residues. The ends were cut back, 5 bases at V and 7 bases at J, with 24 bases in the middle. CDR3 protein: CASSPGGGSTYNEQYF. For the CDR3, the DNA is TGTGCCAGCAGCCCGGGCGGAGGGTCAACCTACAATGAGCAGTACTTC. The full variable domain, completed using reference TRBV7-9 and TRBJ2-7, is DTGVSQNPRHKITKRGQNVTFRCDPISEHNRLYWYRQTLGQGPEFLTYFQNEAQLEKSRLLSDRFSAERPKGSFSTLEIQRTEQGDSAMYLCASSPGGGSTYNEQYFGPGTRLTVT.

The count of this clonotype is one. The genes are TRBV11-2 and TRBJ2-4; 9 nucleotides line up with TRBD2. J gave up 1 base and V 9 bases, and 4 bases lay outside the gene matches. Per the germline V gene, CDR1 is SGHAT and CDR2 is FQNNGV. This CDR3 contains 14 residues. The CDR3 bases are TGTGCCAGTAGCGGGAGTTGGGCCAAAAACATTCAGTACTTC. Protein product: CASSGSWAKNIQYF.

This clonotype has only a few counts. The chain employs TRBV5-5 and TRBJ2-7; D is ambiguous. Per germline, CDR1 SGHKS and CDR2 YYEKEE (reference sequence). The CDR3 sequence is 15 residues long. V was pared by 6 bases and J by 5 bases, with 21 bases between. The CDR3 coding sequence is TGTGCCAGCACCCAACGAGGCCGCCTCCAAGACGAGCAGTACTTC. It codes for CASTQRGRLQDEQYF.

The rearrangement uses TRBV6-1 and TRBJ2-4; tentatively, D is TRBD2 (5 bases). The J call may be faulty, since TRBJ2-7 better matches the DNA end. CDR1 and CDR2 from the germline V gene are MNHNS and SASEGT. The CDR3 spans 12 residues. CDR3 in DNA: TGTGCCACCAGGTCGACTACCTACGAGCAGTACTTC. This encodes CATRSTTYEQYF.

Concerning this clonotype itself: The junction and the germline gene differ at one end; a read error may be behind it. This chain connects TRBV7-2 to TRBJ2-7; D gene uncertain. This CDR3 spans 15 amino acids. Germline V CDR1 and CDR2: SGHTA, FQGNSA. Here the CDR3 DNA reads TGTGCCGGCAGCCCAACGGAGATCTTCTCCTACGAGCAGTACTTC. This translates into CAGSPTEIFSYEQYF.

The chain uses TRBV20-1 and TRBJ2-7; TRBD2 agrees at 9 bases. The germline V gene has CDR1 DFQATT and CDR2 SNEGSKA (reference sequence). Germline trimming cut 6 bases from V and 4 bases from J; bases unmatched to any gene: 19. The CDR3 extends over 17 amino acids. CDR3 amino acids: CSASYPFYSGSRYEQYF. The DNA for the CDR3 is TGCAGTGCGAGCTACCCCTTCTATAGCGGGAGTCGGTACGAGCAGTACTTC.

The gene calls are TRBV4-2 and TRBJ2-3, with 8 bases aligning to TRBD2. CDR1 is LGHNA, CDR2 YNFKEQ, per germline. V shed 2 bases, J shed 0 bases, and the junction held 7 bases outside the gene matches. The CDR3 has 17 residues. The CDR3 nucleotides are TGTGCCAGCAGCCAACTCGGACTAGCTGGGAGCACAGATACGCAGTATTTT. Translation gives CASSQLGLAGSTDTQYF.

This rearrangement joins TRBV7-9 to TRBJ2-5; D possibly corresponds to TRBD2 (6 bases). Germline loops: CDR1 SEHNR, CDR2 FQNEAQ (reference sequence). V gave up 3 bases and J gave up 5 bases, with 19 bases separating them. The CDR3 contains 16 residues. CDR3 loop: CASSFIGDSRGETQYF. CDR3 coding DNA: TGTGCCAGCAGCTTTATCGGTGACAGCCGGGGGGAGACCCAGTACTTC.

The chain links TRBV13 to TRBJ2-5; 9 bases agree with TRBD2. Germline trimming cut 4 bases from V and 0 bases from J; bases unmatched to any gene: 6. CDR1 PRHDT and CDR2 FYEKMQ come from the germline V gene (reference sequence). There are 16 residues in the CDR3. This chain's CDR3 is CASSYSSGVNQETQYF. CDR3 sequence (DNA): TGTGCCAGCAGCTACTCTAGCGGGGTTAACCAAGAGACCCAGTACTTC.

The V and J genes are TRBV6-1 and TRBJ1-4; weak D call: TRBD1 (5 bases). V lost 4 bases to trimming and J lost 4 bases, with 13 bases between them. The CDR3 extends over 15 amino acids. Germline V lookup: CDR1 MNHNS, CDR2 SASEGT. CDR3 coding DNA: TGTGCCAGCAGTGTTGGGGGATCTGGTAATGAAAAACTGTTTTTT. This codes for CASSVGGSGNEKLFF.

This clonotype was seen a single time. This chain joins TRBV20-1 and TRBJ1-5, with a tentative D call TRBD1 (6 bases). V was clipped by 0 bases and J by 6 bases, with 18 bases between them. CDR3 size: 16 residues. Per germline, CDR1 DFQATT and CDR2 SNEGSKA (reference sequence). CDR3 amino acids: CSARDLGSLGGQPQHF. In DNA form, the CDR3 reads TGCAGTGCTAGAGATCTCGGGTCCCTAGGGGGTCAGCCCCAGCATTTT.